This T cell receptor beta chain was recorded in a study of T cell responses to AZD1222 COVID-19 vaccine. The J segment lost 4 bases and the V segment lost 0 bases, leaving 6 bases of the junction unmatched. The CDR3 is 17 amino acids. Germline CDR1 GTSNPN, CDR2 SVGIG (reference sequence). General observations from the study: The sample set comprised mostly white British donors with more females, and clonal diversity was possibly underestimated.

Clones were sequenced by immunoSEQ multiplex PCR, and TCRdb holds only the in-frame ones, with some missing. The sample contains 150,000 to 200,000 clones, approximately 90% of which appear only once. Points on this clone: Its antigen is currently unknown.

This clonotype originated in an adult who received the MenACWY meningococcal vaccine as a control. The source was peripheral blood, collected 28 days after the second dose of the MenACWY control vaccine. The chain employs TRBV30 and TRBJ2-1, with 13 positions matching TRBD2. This CDR3 reads CAWSVSRTSGSYNEQFF. In DNA, the CDR3 is TGTGCCTGGAGTGTCTCCCGGACTAGCGGGAGTTACAATGAGCAGTTCTTC.